Listed here are 6 T cell receptor beta chains from one sample, sequenced in a study of T cells in tuberculosis. Here immunoSEQ multiplex PCR was the method, and the copy in TCRdb shows in-frame clones only, minus some. This sample carries 30,000 to 35,000 clones, nearly 97% of them seen once, and the ten largest clones take 2.4%. Sequenced input: PBMCs. These TCRs come from a donor aged 5 to 30 with latent tuberculosis or without tuberculosis infection.

This clone is a singleton in its sample. The rearrangement uses TRBV11-2 and TRBJ2-1, with D possibly matching TRBD2 (5 bases). CDR1 is SGHAT, CDR2 FQNNGV, per germline. The CDR3 has 14 residues. V was trimmed by 5 bases and J by 12 bases, leaving 20 bases between them. The CDR3 protein is CASSPSGPRYLQFF. The CDR3 coding sequence is TGTGCCAGCAGCCCCAGCGGCCCTCGGTACTTGCAGTTCTTC.

The gene calls are TRBV18 and TRBJ2-5; D is possibly TRBD2 (5 bases). Trimming pared 4 bases from V and 4 bases from J, leaving 16 bases between. Germline CDR1 and CDR2: KGHSH and LQKENI. CDR3 length equals 15 residues. CDR3 sequence (DNA): TGTGCCAGCTCACTGGTAACAGCCGCGGGAGAGACCCAGTACTTC. Encoded protein: CASSLVTAAGETQYF.

This clone was recorded only once. The chain couples TRBV5-1 to TRBJ2-3; 7 bases agree with TRBD2. Looked up from germline, CDR1 is SGHRS and CDR2 is YFSETQ. V was pared by 1 base and J by 2 bases, with 4 bases of the junction left unmatched. This CDR3 comprises 15 residues. The CDR3 nucleotides read TGCGCCAGCAGCTTGACCGGGGGGTCCACAGATACGCAGTATTTT. Its protein product is CASSLTGGSTDTQYF.

The V call is TRBV9, the J call TRBJ2-5; no clear D. Trimming cost V 3 bases and J 0 bases, with 9 bases left between them. Germline CDR1 is SGDLS and CDR2 is YYNGEE. The CDR3 has 14 amino acids. In DNA form, the CDR3 reads TGTGCCAGCAGCGGGCAGACAAACCAAGAGACCCAGTACTTC. This encodes CASSGQTNQETQYF.

The genes are TRBV30 and TRBJ1-1; D is perhaps TRBD1 (5 bases). Trimming pared 1 base from V and 7 bases from J, leaving 10 bases between. The CDR3 totals 12 residues. The germline CDR1 and CDR2 sequences are GTSNPN and SVGIG (reference sequence). The DNA of the CDR3 is TGTGCCTGGAGTGCTTATGGACATGAAGCTTTCTTT. It specifies CAWSAYGHEAFF.

The CDR3 bases are TGCGCCAGCAGTGAGTCGCCAGTCTATGGCTACACCTTC. Protein product: CASSESPVYGYTF. This chain uses TRBV10-1 with TRBJ1-2; D unclear. The CDR3 has 13 residues. Looked up from germline, CDR1 is WNHNN and CDR2 is SYGVQD (reference sequence). Between the trimmed V and J ends, which lost 0 bases and 4 bases, there was a span of 6 bases.